This TCR beta chain is drawn from a study of shared clonotypes between healthy human individuals (TCRdb year 2020). In terms of the full investigation: A few men and two women, aged 18 to 49 years, made up the cohort. For each donor, CD4 naive and CD4 memory were each given three plates, CD8 naive was given two plates, and CD8 memory was given one plate. The study deeply sequenced blood TCR repertoires of five healthy adults to estimate repertoire size and the extent of clonotype sharing between individuals. Per donor, leukapheresis produced somewhere between about 0.94 and 9.5 billion PBMCs. Different laboratories and diverse techniques were used to prepare libraries and sequence TCR repertoires, to increase sequencing depth and limit assay-specific biases. What the research found in general, with its limitations: Compared with non-shared clonotypes, clonotypes shared by all four sorted-subset donors had higher generation probabilities. Larger estimated clonotype richness was generally found for naive subsets than for memory subsets. Based on pairwise subsampling, the degree of clonotype sharing among donors was expected to be affected by sequencing depth. Sampling was restricted to blood, and TCR repertoires in tissue are likely to differ from TCR repertoires in blood. Because the study included only a small number of donors, the genetic and exposure-history diversity represented was limited. About 5% of naive CD4, 3% to 4% of naive CD8, roughly 2.4% of memory CD4, and over 0.35% of memory CD8 clonotypes were shared across a handful of donors. Even with the large sequencing depth, rarefaction of the sorted-subset datasets indicated that sequencing was incomplete.

TCR CDR3 regions were amplified from genomic DNA by multiplex PCR using the deep immunoSEQ assay. Extracted genomic DNA from each cell subset was spread evenly across all wells of several immunoSEQ 96-well plates, with each plate serving as a replicate. For sorted subsets, each replicate PCR was loaded with roughly 0.2 ug genomic DNA, equivalent to 30,000 to 35,000 T cell genomes. Purified libraries were measured with a Qubit 3.0 fluorometer, size-checked on a Bioanalyzer 2100, and measured again with the KAPA Library Quantification kit. Every immunoSEQ 96-well plate was sequenced on a dedicated single-read 150-cycle Illumina NextSeq 550 flow cell. In the source study's methods: The immunoSEQ output contained only junctional sequences without quality scores, so filtering could not match that applied to full-length reads. To assign V/J genes and CDR3, sequences were annotated against IMGT germline references using PyIR, a Python wrapper for IgBLAST v1.9. Reads with weak V/J assignments (E-value above 1e-6), missing CDR3, stop codons, out-of-frame junctions, or ambiguous translated residues were removed. V3J clonotypes were defined by identical inferred V gene, J gene, and CDR3 amino acid sequence. The percentage overlap between two repertoires was calculated by dividing the number of shared unique clonotypes by the size of the smaller repertoire. Three approaches were used to assess repertoire richness: RTK rarefaction, the Chao1 estimator, and Recon v2.1 estimates of unobserved clonotypes. Generation probabilities for all TCRbeta clonotypes obtained by the gDNA method from a handful of donors were computed using OLGA. TCRdb took over this immuneACCESS table, retaining in-frame rearrangements with V and J assigned. Such tables are incomplete; in checked studies, under half of the missing clones stem from an unresolved V gene, and the remainder is unexplained. V, J and clone size derive from that table, while D and trimming were established from the DNA sequence. The sample yields 1.4 million to 1.5 million clones; more than 95% were counted once. Roughly 1.2% of the sample goes to the ten largest clones.

Healthy HIV-negative adults with no recently reported acute infections or vaccinations were included as donors. Every donor was a Caucasian adult residing in Nashville, Tennessee, USA. Magnetic negative selection was used to enrich CD4+ T cells, after which naive cells were positively selected on CD45RA and the negative fraction became the memory subset. Blood was collected by leukapheresis, and PBMCs were isolated by Ficoll-Histopaque density gradient centrifugation and then cryopreserved in liquid nitrogen vapor phase. Analytical flow cytometry was used to check the purity and quantity of each magnetically sorted T cell population. Each sorted fraction had its genomic DNA isolated and then quantified by UV absorbance on a Nanodrop 2000c. From a lookup of the germline V gene, CDR1 and CDR2 are ENHRY and SYGVKD. From the cysteine through the phenylalanine, the CDR3 covers 16 amino acids. Only the CDR3 portion is preserved as DNA: 48 bases, with reading frame beginning at the first base. V loses 2 bases at its end and J loses 8 bases; junction bases beyond the gene matches: 9.

As concerns this clone: It lacks a known antigen. Per-nucleotide qualities are absent, and no much larger clonotype sits a single base away.

The sample consisted of naive CD4+ T cells sorted from blood. The sample's cell subset or site, from its label and the paper: CD45RA+ positively selected. This TCR was sampled from a man younger than 45 in good health. The chain uses TRBV10-3 and TRBJ2-1; the junction holds 10 bases that match TRBD2. For the CDR3, the sequence is CAISERDPGTSDEQFF. The sequence in DNA is TGTGCCATCAGTGAGCGTGATCCCGGGACTAGCGATGAGCAGTTCTTC.